Included here is one T cell receptor (beta chain) sequence, with context. Its antigen is undetermined. This PCR relied on a set of 60 Vbeta primers and 13 Jbeta primers. Assay used: immunoSEQ multiplex PCR; TCRdb lists only in-frame clones, some missing. Of some 190,000 clones listed, 78% were seen once; the top ten hold about 3.1%. The sample is drawn from a study of cytomegalovirus exposure and HLA in healthy donors. Study results and limitations: Using a false discovery rate of 0.05, a later analysis showed that 15,000 to 20,000 TCR beta sequences were associated with HLA alleles. Immune exposure information available was restricted to CMV serostatus.

This TCR came from a female donor in good health and CMV-seronegative. Sequencing input: PBMCs.

The DNA for the CDR3 is TGTGCCAGCAGTGGCCGGGACCAAGAGACCCAGTACTTC. Its protein product is CASSGRDQETQYF. This chain joins TRBV2 and TRBJ2-5; D uncertain. The V and J ends lost 4 bases and 0 bases respectively, with 6 bases between them. CDR1 and CDR2 (germline): SNHLY, FYNNEI. This CDR3 has 13 amino acids.